This T cell receptor beta chain was found in a study of breast tumors, draining lymph nodes, adjacent tissues listed by TCRdb under 2016. Concerning the study at large: TCR beta repertoires were compared across tumor, adjacent nontumor tissue and axillary lymph nodes obtained from breast cancer patients. In human breast cancer, the study set out to evaluate how tumor, surrounding tissue and draining lymph node repertoires relate to one another and whether T cells may move between these sites.

Lymph node samples were obtained from the axillary draining lymph nodes of breast cancer patients. Ten or more counts support this clonotype. Its recognized antigen is unknown. Per-base quality was not reported, and no clone a single base away is much larger than it. TCRdb shows the sequencer as Illumina HiSeq 2000. TCR beta chain libraries were generated through multiplex PCR amplification. The amplified TCR beta chain products were analyzed by high-throughput sequencing. In TCRdb, the public reads were trimmed at Q25 with fastp and aligned with MiXCR, with productive beta chains retained. Entries are consolidated by CDR3 protein sequence, retaining the most common genes and DNA. The sample data list over 200,000 distinct CDR3 sequences, and 32% of these were observed just once. 1.1% to 1.5% of the sample is held by the ten biggest clonotypes. Results and caveats for the whole study, not just this receptor: T-cell repertoire diversity in tumors was found to be lower than in lymph nodes but higher than in nontumor tissue, and preferential V and J gene usage was observed. In luminal-like breast cancer, tumor and nontumor tissue repertoires resembled each other significantly more than in basal-like breast cancer. Rather than being directly demonstrated, the conclusion that tumor T cells originate in lymph nodes was presented as consistent with a hypothesis. The data were judged consistent with most tumor T cells deriving from the lymph node and then expanding within tumor tissue.

The source material was axillary lymph node tissue. The origin of this receptor is a female donor with breast cancer. Some clones in this sample may be carry-over from other donors' samples.

The nucleotide sequence is TGTGCCAGCAGCCTGGGACTAGCGGGAGTGGAGACCCAGTACTTC. Its protein is CASSLGLAGVETQYF. The receptor chain draws on TRBV5-5 and TRBJ2-5, and 14 junction bases match TRBD2. At the junction V is shortened by 4 bases and J by 5 bases; bases outside the gene matches: 4. The CDR3 goes from the cysteine to the phenylalanine over 15 residues. Only the CDR3 DNA stays, 45 bases, in frame from base 1. The germline V gene (reference sequence) supplies CDR1 SGHKS and CDR2 YYEKEE.